This entry lists 7 T cell receptor beta chains sequenced from one sample in a study of PD-1 blockade in classical Hodgkin lymphoma. Assay: immunoSEQ multiplex PCR; the TCRdb copy retains only in-frame clones and omits some. This sample has about 21,000 clones, with about 83% found just once. Stated time point: newly diagnosed, previously untreated cHL patient sample. Magnetic negative selection, applied to thawed PBMCs, was used to isolate the CD8+ T cells. Specimen: CD8+ T cells from blood. All receptors come from a human donor with classical Hodgkin lymphoma.

The V and J genes are TRBV4-2 and TRBJ1-1; D possibly corresponds to TRBD1 (6 bases). Germline assignment: CDR1 LGHNA and CDR2 YNFKEQ. The CDR3 is 13 amino acids. V was cut by 0 bases and J by 5 bases, with 7 bases left in between. The chain's CDR3 is CASSQDRGTEAFF. DNA for the CDR3: TGTGCCAGCAGCCAAGATAGGGGGACTGAAGCTTTCTTT.

V is TRBV28 and J is TRBJ2-1, with TRBD1 matching 7 bases. Germline V gives CDR1 MDHEN, CDR2 SYDVKM. Unmatched junction bases numbered 10, after V lost 4 bases and J lost 1 base. CDR3 length: 17 residues. The CDR3 nucleotides read TGTGCCAGCAGTTCTATAGGGGGCAAAGGTTCCTACAATGAGCAGTTCTTC. Encoded protein: CASSSIGGKGSYNEQFF.

About this clone: Other DNA sequences in this specimen translate into the identical CDR3. This rearrangement joins TRBV5-4 to TRBJ1-1; no clear D gene. CDR3 length: 14 residues. V lost 5 bases and J lost 1, with 12 bases in between. The germline gives CDR1 SGHNT, CDR2 YYREEE (reference sequence). CDR3 amino acids: CASSPSVANTEAFF. The CDR3 DNA follows: TGTGCCAGCAGTCCTTCCGTGGCGAACACTGAAGCTTTCTTT. The full variable domain, with the rest looked up from reference TRBV5-4 and TRBJ1-1, is ETGVTQSPTHLIKTRGQQVTLRCSSQSGHNTVSWYQQALGQGPQFIFQYYREEENGRGNFPPRFSGLQFPNYSSELNVNALELDDSALYLCASSPSVANTEAFFGQGTRLTVV.

This chain connects TRBV29-1 to TRBJ1-1; D remains unclear. V was shortened by 7 bases and J by 4 bases, with 13 bases between the two germline ends. This CDR3 contains 12 residues. The germline CDR1 and CDR2 sequences are SQVTM and ANQGSEA. CDR3 in amino acids: CSARFPGTEAFF. CDR3 sequence (DNA): TGCAGCGCCCGATTCCCGGGCACTGAAGCTTTCTTT. The variable domain in full, completed from reference TRBV29-1 and TRBJ1-1, reads SAVISQKPSRDICQRGTSLTIQCQVDSQVTMMFWYRQQPGQSLTLIATANQGSEATYESGFVIDKFPISRPNLTFSTLTVSNMSPEDSSIYLCSARFPGTEAFFGQGTRLTVV.

V is TRBV4-3 and J is TRBJ1-2; TRBD1 aligns across 7 bases. The CDR3 runs 16 residues. The germline CDR1 and CDR2 sequences are LGHNA and YSLEER. V gave up 1 base and J gave up 4 bases; unmatched junction bases: 9. The CDR3 is CASSQGRDRTTYGYTF. The CDR3 DNA reads as TGCGCCAGCAGCCAAGGTCGGGACAGAACTACCTATGGCTACACCTTC.

The chain uses TRBV9 and TRBJ2-3; the match to TRBD2 covers 8 bases. J lost 0 bases, V lost 3 bases, and 6 bases had no gene match. The length of the CDR3 is 16 residues. CDR1 and CDR2 from the germline V gene are SGDLS and YYNGEE. CDR3 sequence (DNA): TGTGCCAGCAGCGCCATACTAGCGGATAGCACAGATACGCAGTATTTT. Protein: CASSAILADSTDTQYF.

There are a few counts of this clone. This chain links TRBV9 with TRBJ2-5, with 7 bases matching TRBD1. The CDR3 has 17 residues. The J segment lost 5 bases and the V segment lost 2 bases, leaving 15 bases of the junction unmatched. Germline V gene sequence: CDR1 SGDLS, CDR2 YYNGEE. This CDR3 is CASSVGGQSPGSETQYF. The CDR3, as DNA: TGTGCCAGCAGCGTTGGGGGACAGTCCCCGGGGTCGGAGACCCAGTACTTC.